This T cell receptor beta chain was sequenced for a study of blood T cell repertoires in COVID-19. Study in general: In each case, the material was cDNA or gDNA derived from T cells, B-cell-depleted T cells, or PBMCs.

The germline V gene has CDR1 SGHRS and CDR2 YFSETQ. The CDR3 totals 16 residues. Trimming shortened V by 4 bases and J by 4 bases, and 15 bases separated the two germline ends. Data came from immunoSEQ multiplex PCR; TCRdb stores just in-frame clones and leaves some out. The sample contains about 60,000 clones, almost 85% of which appear only once. This TCR was sampled from an elderly woman with acute or convalescent COVID-19. Sequenced material: peripheral blood. The V and J genes are TRBV5-1 and TRBJ1-6, with D perhaps TRBD1 (6 bases). The CDR3 nucleotides read TGCGCCAGCAGCACCCACAGGGTTGATTATAATTCACCCCTCCACTTT. The encoded protein is CASSTHRVDYNSPLHF.